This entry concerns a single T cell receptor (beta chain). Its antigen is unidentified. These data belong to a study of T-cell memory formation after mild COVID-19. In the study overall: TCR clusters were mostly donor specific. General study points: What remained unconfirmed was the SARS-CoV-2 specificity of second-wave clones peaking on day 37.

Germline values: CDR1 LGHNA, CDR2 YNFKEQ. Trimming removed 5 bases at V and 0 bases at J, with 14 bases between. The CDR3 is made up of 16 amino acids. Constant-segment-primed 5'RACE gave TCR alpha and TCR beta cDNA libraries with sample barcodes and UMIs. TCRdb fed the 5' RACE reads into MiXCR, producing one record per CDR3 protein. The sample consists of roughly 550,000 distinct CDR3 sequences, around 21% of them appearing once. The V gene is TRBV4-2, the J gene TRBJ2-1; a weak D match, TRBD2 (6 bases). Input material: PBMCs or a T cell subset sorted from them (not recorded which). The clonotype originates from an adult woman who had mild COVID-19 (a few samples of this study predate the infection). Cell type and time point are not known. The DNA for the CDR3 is TGTGCCAGCAGCAGTAGCGGCCAAGCCTCCTACAATGAGCAGTTCTTC. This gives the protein CASSSSGQASYNEQFF.